This note documents a single T cell receptor beta chain sequence. Clones were read by immunoSEQ multiplex PCR, and TCRdb kept only the in-frame ones, dropping some. This sample has about 110,000 clones, with about 89% found just once. The sample comes from a study of control samples from healthy donors and cancer patients. This CDR3 has 19 amino acids. Germline loops: CDR1 SGHVS, CDR2 FQNEAQ. J was trimmed by 2 bases and V by 3 bases; bases with no gene match: 18. This TCR came from a woman aged 45-65 years in good health. Sequencing was carried out using blood. The rearrangement links TRBV7-8 to TRBJ2-5; the match to TRBD1 covers 7 bases. For the CDR3, the DNA is TGTGCCAGCAGCTTCACAGGGGCTCGATCAATATCGGAACAAGAGACCCAGTACTTC. Translated: CASSFTGARSISEQETQYF.